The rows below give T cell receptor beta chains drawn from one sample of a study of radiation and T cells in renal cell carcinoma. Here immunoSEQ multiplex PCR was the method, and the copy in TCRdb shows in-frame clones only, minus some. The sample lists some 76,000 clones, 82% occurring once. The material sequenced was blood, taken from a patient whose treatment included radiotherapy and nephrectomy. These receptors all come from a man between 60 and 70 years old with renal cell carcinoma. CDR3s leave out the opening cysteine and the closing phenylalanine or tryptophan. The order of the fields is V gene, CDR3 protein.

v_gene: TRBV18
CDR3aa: ASSPNGGTAMDTEAF

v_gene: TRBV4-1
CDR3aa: ASSHNLAGEGQETQY

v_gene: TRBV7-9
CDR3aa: ASSQDGDQPQH

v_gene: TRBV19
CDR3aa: ATTLDRGNEQF

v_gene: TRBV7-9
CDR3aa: ASTPDGSYEQY

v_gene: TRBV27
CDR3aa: ATGQANTEAF

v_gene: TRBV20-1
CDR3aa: SARGSEKLF

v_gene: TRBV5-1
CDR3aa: ASRPDRGRDNEQF

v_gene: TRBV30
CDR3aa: AWAGISKTQY

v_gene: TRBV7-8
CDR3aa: ASSLVQGNTEAF

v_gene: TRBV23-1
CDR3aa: ASLLHRAGSGANVLT

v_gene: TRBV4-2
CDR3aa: ASSQVVVQDTQY

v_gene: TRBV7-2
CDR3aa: ASSFPRGFGYEQY

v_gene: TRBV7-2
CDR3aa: ASSPQGRRTEAF

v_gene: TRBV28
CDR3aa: ASSSPLASRSGNEQF

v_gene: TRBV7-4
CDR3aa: ASSLDNCSYNEQF

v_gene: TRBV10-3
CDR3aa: AISPRDSFTDTQY

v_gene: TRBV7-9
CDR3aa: ASSRPGPTAYEQY

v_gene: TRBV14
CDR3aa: ASSHIIPGTRVAETQY

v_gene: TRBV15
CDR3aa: ATSRYSGGGGTDTQY

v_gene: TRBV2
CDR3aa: ASSVDRYQETQY

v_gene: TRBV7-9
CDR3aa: ASSLDSGDIQY

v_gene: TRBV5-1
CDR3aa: ASSRDRQGPYEQY

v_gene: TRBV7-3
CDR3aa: ASSLRQGSEAF

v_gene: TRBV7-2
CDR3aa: ASSLLTDSRETQY

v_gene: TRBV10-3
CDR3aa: AISPGTSGTYNEQF

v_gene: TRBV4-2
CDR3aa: ASSQVPGPRNLLHEQY

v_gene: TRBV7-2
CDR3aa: ASSSRQGIGEKLF

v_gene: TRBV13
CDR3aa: ASSLVSETQY

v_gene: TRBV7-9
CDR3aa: ASSSLHTGTKNIQY

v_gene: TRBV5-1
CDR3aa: ASSQRTSGSTDTQY

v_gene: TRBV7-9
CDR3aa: ASSLVGREQF

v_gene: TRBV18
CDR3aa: ASSPPTGVSLF

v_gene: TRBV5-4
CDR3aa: ASSRDRGKGEKLF

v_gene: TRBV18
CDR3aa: ASSTSSPDTQY

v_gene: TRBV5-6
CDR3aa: ASSFWMNTEAF

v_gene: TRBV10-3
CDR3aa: AISDVREKLF

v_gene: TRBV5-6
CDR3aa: ASCHRVAGGQGTQY

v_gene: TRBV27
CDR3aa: ASSFGGVDYGYT

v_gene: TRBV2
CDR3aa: ASTIQGTNEKLF